Below are 26 T cell receptor beta chains sequenced from a single sample in a study of T-cell memory formation after mild COVID-19. TCRdb re-called the 5' RACE reads through MiXCR, storing one row per CDR3 protein. The sample has almost 250,000 distinct CDR3 sequences, over 15% seen once. The sample consisted of PBMCs or a T cell subset sorted from them (not recorded which). All receptors come from an adult woman who had mild COVID-19 (a few samples of this study predate the infection). Cell type and time point are not known.

In DNA, the CDR3 is TGTGCCAGCAGCTTGGGTTCTACTTACACCGGGGAGCTGTTTTTT. Translation: CASSLGSTYTGELFF. This sequence joins TRBV5-4 and TRBJ2-2; D gene unclear. Germline V gene data show CDR1 as SGHNT and CDR2 as YYREEE (reference sequence). The ends were cut back, 0 bases at V and 3 bases at J, with 9 bases in the middle. The CDR3 runs 15 residues. The full variable domain, rest sourced from reference TRBV5-4 and TRBJ2-2, is ETGVTQSPTHLIKTRGQQVTLRCSSQSGHNTVSWYQQALGQGPQFIFQYYREEENGRGNFPPRFSGLQFPNYSSELNVNALELDDSALYLCASSLGSTYTGELFFGEGSRLTVL.

The chain recombines TRBV30 with TRBJ1-5; tentative D call: TRBD1 (5 bases). This CDR3 region has 14 residues. V lost 5 bases, J lost 6 bases, and 17 bases lay in between. Germline CDR1 is GTSNPN and CDR2 is SVGIG (reference sequence). In DNA, the CDR3 is TGTGCCTGGGGCCCCCACCGGGGCGGTCAGCCCCAGCATTTT. It is translated as CAWGPHRGGQPQHF.

This clonotype has more than one count but fewer than ten. This chain joins TRBV19 and TRBJ1-5; perhaps TRBD1 as D (5 bases). CDR1 LNHDA and CDR2 SQIVND come from the germline V gene (reference sequence). Trimming pared 5 bases from V and 3 bases from J, leaving 11 bases between. This CDR3 region has 14 residues. The CDR3 sequence: CASSPSGHNQPQHF. Here the CDR3 DNA reads TGTGCCAGTAGTCCTTCAGGGCACAATCAGCCCCAGCATTTT.

J is TRBJ1-4 and V is TRBV5-1; D unresolved. The CDR3 sequence is 16 residues long. The V gene's germline CDR1 is SGHRS and CDR2 YFSETQ. V was shortened by 7 bases and J by 0 bases, with 16 bases between the two germline ends. The CDR3: CASHAEGAATNEKLFF. DNA for the CDR3: TGCGCCAGCCACGCGGAGGGAGCTGCAACTAATGAAAAACTGTTTTTT.

This clonotype was seen a handful of times. The chain is built from TRBV2 and TRBJ1-5; D uncertain. With 1 base removed from V and 0 bases from J, the gap between germline ends came to 7 bases. Germline CDR1 SNHLY, CDR2 FYNNEI. CDR3 length: 15 amino acids. The CDR3 region has the DNA TGTGCCAGCAGTGAAGAACAGATTAGCAATCAGCCCCAGCATTTT. It codes for CASSEEQISNQPQHF.

In its sample, this clonotype was seen a few times. This rearrangement joins TRBV9 to TRBJ2-2; tentative D call: TRBD2 (6 bases). V was shortened by 1 base and J by 6 bases, with 19 bases between the two germline ends. The V gene's germline CDR1 is SGDLS and CDR2 YYNGEE. This CDR3 spans 17 amino acids. The CDR3, as DNA: TGTGCCAGCAGCGTAACATGGGGCAGGAGGAGGGCCGGGGAGCTGTTTTTT. This encodes CASSVTWGRRRAGELFF.

J is TRBJ1-5 and V is TRBV2; D unclear. The V gene's germline CDR1 is SNHLY and CDR2 FYNNEI. The V gene lost 3 bases and the J gene lost 3 bases, with 3 bases spanning the gap. This CDR3 contains 12 residues. The CDR3 bases are TGTGCCAGCAGTGATACCAATCAGCCCCAGCATTTT. It codes for CASSDTNQPQHF.

Here the CDR3 DNA reads TGCGCCAGCAGCTTGGAGAAGGGGGTGGATACGCAGTATTTT. This translates into CASSLEKGVDTQYF. This rearrangement joins TRBV5-1 to TRBJ2-3; the D gene is possibly TRBD1 (6 bases). Deletions cut 0 bases from V and 6 bases from J, with 11 bases between. This CDR3 comprises 14 residues. Germline V gene lookup returns CDR1 SGHRS and CDR2 YFSETQ.

Many counts were recorded for this clonotype. This sequence joins TRBV5-6 and TRBJ2-5, with D unclear. Trimming stripped 2 bases from V and 0 bases from J, with 5 bases between. The germline V gene encodes CDR1 SGHDT and CDR2 YYEEEE. The CDR3 has 13 residues. In DNA, the CDR3 is TGTGCCAGCAGCTTAAGATACCAAGAGACCCAGTACTTC. Protein sequence: CASSLRYQETQYF.

This sequence joins TRBV18 and TRBJ2-1; D possibly matches TRBD1 or TRBD2 (5 bases each). V lost 3 bases to trimming and J lost 3 bases, with 12 bases between them. Per the germline V gene, CDR1 is KGHSH and CDR2 is LQKENI. This CDR3 comprises 15 residues. This CDR3 is CASSPLGVGYNEQFF. The CDR3 DNA reads as TGTGCCAGCTCACCCCTGGGGGTCGGCTACAATGAGCAGTTCTTC.

The CDR3 sequence: CASSPPRGANTEAFF. In DNA form, the CDR3 reads TGTGCCAGCAGTCCGCCCAGGGGGGCGAACACTGAAGCTTTCTTT. The rearrangement links TRBV12-3 or TRBV12-4 to TRBJ1-1, with 7 bases that match TRBD1. This CDR3 region has 15 residues. Unmatched junction bases numbered 7, after V lost 5 bases and J lost 1 base.

V usage is TRBV6-5 and J usage is TRBJ2-7; possible D gene TRBD1, 6 bases. The CDR3 extends over 17 amino acids. Germline-derived CDR1 and CDR2 are MNHEY and SVGAGI. The V end lost 6 bases, the J end lost 5 bases, and 26 bases lay between the germline ends. The CDR3 DNA reads TGTGCCAGCAGCCACAACTCGGGTGGCACAGGGTGGGACGAGCAGTACTTC. Translation: CASSHNSGGTGWDEQYF.

This chain uses TRBV9 with TRBJ2-5; maybe TRBD1 (6 bases). V dropped 4 bases and J dropped 3 bases, with 16 bases sitting between them. Germline loops: CDR1 SGDLS, CDR2 YYNGEE. The CDR3 has 15 amino acids. The CDR3 DNA follows: TGTGCCAGCAGCCTACCGGGACACGGTAAAGAGACCCAGTACTTC. It is translated as CASSLPGHGKETQYF.

This clonotype was seen only a few times. The V and J genes are TRBV4-2 and TRBJ2-7; 8 bases map to TRBD2. The CDR3 is 17 amino acids. From germline, CDR1 is LGHNA and CDR2 YNFKEQ. The junction had 14 bases not matched to a gene; V was cut back by 6 bases and J by 1 base. The CDR3 DNA sequence: TGTGCCAGCAGACCCACGGGGGGGGATCCCTCTTCCTACGAGCAGTACTTC. This translates into CASRPTGGDPSSYEQYF.

This chain links TRBV7-8 with TRBJ2-1; D possibly corresponds to TRBD2 (6 bases). Germline V lookup: CDR1 SGHVS, CDR2 FQNEAQ. Trimming pared 7 bases from V and 9 bases from J, leaving 10 bases between. This CDR3 is built from 11 residues. The CDR3 is CASNRAGEQFF. In nucleotides, the CDR3 is TGTGCCAGCAACCGAGCGGGTGAGCAGTTCTTC.

This clonotype was detected ten times or more. The V call is TRBV30, the J call TRBJ1-2, with a possible D match to TRBD1 (6 bases). V was cut by 4 bases and J by 8 bases, with 20 bases left in between. This CDR3 spans 14 amino acids. Per germline, CDR1 GTSNPN and CDR2 SVGIG (reference sequence). The CDR3 loop is CAWTPRTAGYGYTF. The CDR3 bases are TGTGCCTGGACCCCAAGGACAGCCGGGTACGGCTACACCTTC.

This rearrangement joins TRBV5-6 to TRBJ2-5, with a tentative D call TRBD1 (6 bases). Trimming stripped 9 bases from V and 4 bases from J, with 16 bases between. The CDR3 has 13 amino acids. The germline V gene encodes CDR1 SGHDT and CDR2 YYEEEE. As DNA, the CDR3 is TGTGCCACCGCACGGGGCAGGGGAGAGACCCAGTACTTC. Translation gives CATARGRGETQYF. Together with reference TRBV5-6 and TRBJ2-5, the CDR3 gives the full variable domain: DAGVTQSPTHLIKTRGQQVTLRCSPKSGHDTVSWYQQALGQGPQFIFQYYEEEERQRGNFPDRFSGHQFPNYSSELNVNALLLGDSALYLCATARGRGETQYFGPGTRLLVL.

This chain links TRBV5-4 with TRBJ1-5; D gene uncertain. CDR3 length equals 15 residues. Germline lookup yields CDR1 SGHNT and CDR2 YYREEE (reference sequence). Trimming removed 0 bases from V and 1 base from J, with 8 bases in between. CDR3 protein: CASSLGQDSNQPQHF. DNA of the CDR3: TGTGCCAGCAGCTTGGGGCAGGACAGCAATCAGCCCCAGCATTTT.

The chain is built from TRBV24-1 and TRBJ2-1; 9 bases are a match to TRBD1. Trimming removed 7 bases from V and 5 bases from J; junction bases left unmatched: 11. CDR3 size: 16 residues. Per germline, CDR1 KGHDR and CDR2 SFDVKD. The DNA of the CDR3 is TGTGCCACCAGCCGTACTGGGACAGGGTTGGACAATGAGCAGTTCTTC. Residues: CATSRTGTGLDNEQFF.

This clonotype was detected ten times or more. The chain uses TRBV4-2 and TRBJ2-1, with 14 bases aligning to TRBD2. CDR1 and CDR2 from the germline V gene are LGHNA and YNFKEQ. V lost 10 bases to trimming and J lost 0 bases; unmatched junction nucleotides: 5. This CDR3 region has 16 residues. The CDR3 sequence is CATGTSGGSSYNEQFF. The CDR3 DNA follows: TGTGCCACCGGGACTAGCGGGGGTAGCTCCTACAATGAGCAGTTCTTC.

This clonotype was detected a few times. The rearrangement links TRBV7-3 to TRBJ1-5, with 7 bases fitting TRBD1. CDR1 SGHTA and CDR2 FQGTGA come from the germline V gene. This CDR3 comprises 13 residues. V lost 5 bases, J lost 4 bases, and 2 bases stayed unmatched. The CDR3 DNA follows: TGTGCCAGCAGCACGGACAGGAATCAGCCCCAGCATTTT. It is translated as CASSTDRNQPQHF. The full variable domain, in which reference TRBV7-3 and TRBJ1-5 provide the parts outside the CDR3, is GAGVSQTPSNKVTEKGKYVELRCDPISGHTALYWYRQSLGQGPEFLIYFQGTGAADDSGLPNDRFFAVRPEGSVSTLKIQRTERGDSAVYLCASSTDRNQPQHFGDGTRLSIL.

This clonotype was found a few times. The chain recombines TRBV2 with TRBJ2-7; TRBD2 is a possible D gene (6 bases). V was pared by 6 bases and J by 3 bases, with 15 bases between. The CDR3 is 14 residues long. The germline V gene has CDR1 SNHLY and CDR2 FYNNEI. The CDR3 coding sequence is TGTGCCAGCAGACTAGACGCGGGGATCTACGAGCAGTACTTC. Amino acids: CASRLDAGIYEQYF.

This clonotype was detected ten times or more. The rearrangement joins TRBV7-2 to TRBJ2-7, with unresolved D. There are 13 residues in the CDR3. Germline CDR1 SGHTA, CDR2 FQGNSA. Between the trimmed V and J ends, which lost 5 bases and 0 bases, there was a span of 8 bases. The CDR3 loop is CASSAASSYEQYF. CDR3 DNA: TGTGCCAGCAGCGCCGCAAGCTCCTACGAGCAGTACTTC.

This clonotype was detected only a few times. The chain employs TRBV20-1 and TRBJ2-1; D unclear. The CDR3 is 16 amino acids. CDR1 is DFQATT, CDR2 SNEGSKA, per germline (reference sequence). Trimming cost V 5 bases and J 6 bases, with 23 bases left between them. CDR3 residues: CSARSQGLVLINEQFF. The CDR3 DNA is TGCAGTGCTCGCTCGCAAGGGCTAGTCCTAATCAATGAGCAGTTCTTC.

V is TRBV9 and J is TRBJ2-7; D gene uncertain. Trimming pared 4 bases from V and 3 bases from J, leaving 11 bases between. CDR1 is SGDLS, CDR2 YYNGEE, per germline. CDR3 length: 13 residues. This chain's CDR3 is CASSPDPGYEQYF. The CDR3 region has the DNA TGTGCCAGCAGCCCAGATCCCGGCTACGAGCAGTACTTC.

This chain uses TRBV7-9 with TRBJ2-3, with a possible D match to TRBD2 (6 bases). The CDR3 is made up of 13 amino acids. V shed 5 bases and J shed 0 bases, with 6 bases lying between them. Germline V gene lookup returns CDR1 SEHNR and CDR2 FQNEAQ (reference sequence). The CDR3 DNA is TGTGCCAGCAGCGGGACTAGCACAGATACGCAGTATTTT. Translating gives CASSGTSTDTQYF.